In this sample, the clone carrying this TCR beta chain turned up a few times. Its antigen remains unknown. The V end lost 8 bases, the J end lost 4 bases, and 17 bases lay between the germline ends. Per germline, CDR1 MDHEN and CDR2 SYDVKM. This CDR3 is built from 14 residues. The sample originates from a study of blood T cells in healthy people across ages. A sample-barcoded 5' primer and a J-beta primer mix were used in a second PCR of roughly 6 to 11 cycles. Via MiXCR, TCRdb re-called the 5' RACE reads, giving one row per CDR3 protein. The sample records about 720,000 distinct CDR3 sequences, about a fifth being singletons. Study-wide results and limits: With naive T cell percentage, TCR beta diversity showed a strong correlation. While age rose, TCR beta diversity per million T cells dropped in a roughly linear way. Not knowing donor CMV status may have confounded expanded clonotype changes.

The specimen sequenced was blood. This receptor was identified in an older man in good health. The J gene is TRBJ1-2, the V gene TRBV28; D not certain. DNA for the CDR3: TGTGCCAGCCAAACGCAGGCGGGAGGCTATGGCTACACCTTC. Its protein product is CASQTQAGGYGYTF.